Detailed here is one T cell receptor (beta chain). Only in-frame clones appear in the TCRdb table, and some are missing; sequencing was by immunoSEQ multiplex PCR. The data hold 5,500 to 7,000 clones, with more than 75% observed a single time. The CDR3 length is 15 residues. Germline-derived CDR1 and CDR2 are SGHRS and YFSETQ. After removal of 4 bases from V and 7 bases from J, the junction contained 9 bases not matched to a gene. This entry is derived from a study of blood T cell repertoires in COVID-19. Study-wide context: Italy, Spain and the United States were the sources of the convalescent and acute COVID-19 samples.

This sequence was found in a human donor in a cohort sampled during active COVID-19. Specimen: peripheral blood. The chain recombines TRBV5-1 with TRBJ2-1, with 9 bases that match TRBD2. This CDR3 reads CASSNPGLATNEQFF. CDR3 nucleotides: TGCGCCAGCAGCAACCCCGGACTAGCGACGAATGAGCAGTTCTTC. Combining the CDR3 with reference TRBV5-1 and TRBJ2-1 gives the whole variable domain KAGVTQTPRYLIKTRGQQVTLSCSPISGHRSVSWYQQTPGQGLQFLFEYFSETQRNKGNFPGRFSGRQFSNSRSEMNVSTLELGDSALYLCASSNPGLATNEQFFGPGTRLTVL.